These 30 T cell receptor beta chains originate from one sample sequenced in a study of PD-1 blockade in classical Hodgkin lymphoma. The data were produced by immunoSEQ multiplex PCR, yet TCRdb's version contains in-frame clones alone and is incomplete. The table has approximately 21,000 clones, about 85% seen once. The time point: cycle 4 day 1 (C4D1), after five to seven weeks of nivolumab. Each and every patient relapsed after autologous stem cell transplantation, and patients got differing brentuximab vedotin exposure. The specimen comprised peripheral blood mononuclear cells (PBMCs), sampled before the fourth cycle of nivolumab. The receptors stem from a human donor with classical Hodgkin lymphoma.

The chain recombines TRBV18 with TRBJ1-3; the D is unclear. Trimming took off 4 bases at V and 0 bases at J, with 10 bases between the two ends. Germline lookup yields CDR1 KGHSH and CDR2 LQKENI. The CDR3 length is 15 residues. DNA of the CDR3: TGTGCCAGCTCACGGGTCAAAGACTCTGGAAACACCATATATTTT. It yields the protein CASSRVKDSGNTIYF.

The chain employs TRBV9 and TRBJ1-6; unclear D gene. The CDR3 runs 14 residues. V lost 0 bases to trimming and J lost 9 bases, with 10 bases between them. Germline assignment: CDR1 SGDLS and CDR2 YYNGEE. CDR3 amino acids: CASSVALLASPLHF. In nucleotides, the CDR3 is TGTGCCAGCAGCGTAGCTCTCTTGGCTTCACCCCTCCACTTT.

The V gene is TRBV28, the J gene TRBJ1-4; TRBD1 matches at 9 bases. The germline V gene encodes CDR1 MDHEN and CDR2 SYDVKM. CDR3 length equals 18 residues. V shed 5 bases, J shed 3 bases, and the junction held 13 bases outside the gene matches. The CDR3 sequence is CASSPRGQGVAANEKLFF. The CDR3 DNA sequence: TGTGCCAGCAGTCCCAGGGGACAGGGAGTCGCAGCTAATGAAAAACTGTTTTTT.

The chain joins TRBV11-3 to TRBJ2-5; 8 bases match TRBD2. The V and J ends lost 0 bases and 5 bases, in that order; junction bases with no gene match: 2. The CDR3 has 14 amino acids. In germline, CDR1 is SGHNT, CDR2 YENEEA. The CDR3 sequence is CASSLEAGVETQYF. Written as DNA, the CDR3 is TGTGCCAGCAGCTTAGAAGCGGGGGTTGAGACCCAGTACTTC.

The chain links TRBV27 to TRBJ1-2; D remains unclear. Trimming left V 6 bases short and J 6 bases short, with 17 bases between. This CDR3 is 14 amino acids long. Germline V gene sequence: CDR1 MNHEY, CDR2 SMNVEV (reference sequence). CDR3 bases: TGTGCCAGCAGCCTTGCCGGGAGAACGGATGGCTACACCTTC. This sequence encodes CASSLAGRTDGYTF.

By share, this clone counts as medium-sized. The gene calls are TRBV6-5 and TRBJ2-7, with a possible D match to TRBD1 (6 bases). The CDR3 has 14 amino acids. V gave up 3 bases and J gave up 5 bases, with 14 bases separating them. Germline CDR1 MNHEY, CDR2 SVGAGI. The CDR3 sequence: CASSYGSTGNEQYF. In nucleotides, the CDR3 is TGTGCCAGCAGTTATGGCTCTACAGGGAACGAGCAGTACTTC.

This clone is medium-sized. V and J are TRBV29-1 and TRBJ1-2, with D maybe TRBD1 (6 bases). V shed 4 bases and J shed 7 bases, with 19 bases lying between them. Germline V gene sequence: CDR1 SQVTM, CDR2 ANQGSEA. The CDR3 has 14 amino acids. CDR3 sequence reads: CSVGRGSGEGGYTF. CDR3 coding DNA: TGCAGCGTTGGGAGGGGGAGCGGAGAAGGTGGCTACACCTTC.

V and J are TRBV9 and TRBJ2-3, with TRBD2 matching 11 bases. Losses at the gene ends were 2 bases for V and 3 bases for J; bases not matched to a gene: 5. The germline V gene encodes CDR1 SGDLS and CDR2 YYNGEE. This CDR3 contains 16 residues. The CDR3 loop reads CASSVLAGGPTDTQYF. In nucleotides, the CDR3 is TGTGCCAGCAGCGTCTTAGCGGGAGGGCCTACAGATACGCAGTATTTT.

Only a few counts were recorded for this clone. The V call is TRBV15, the J call TRBJ2-1; 7 bases fit TRBD1. The germline V gene has CDR1 LNHNV and CDR2 YYDKDF (reference sequence). Trimming removed 1 base from V and 6 bases from J; junction bases left unmatched: 12. This CDR3 comprises 17 residues. CDR3 residues: CATSRGLLTGSSNEQFF. The CDR3 bases are TGTGCCACCAGCAGAGGACTCTTGACAGGGTCCAGCAATGAGCAGTTCTTC.

The chain links TRBV2 to TRBJ2-5; TRBD2 matches at 12 bases. CDR3 size: 15 residues. The germline V gene encodes CDR1 SNHLY and CDR2 FYNNEI. V gave up 7 bases and J gave up 1 base; unmatched junction bases: 4. For the CDR3, the DNA is TGTGCCAGCAAACGACTAGCGGGGGTCCAAGAGACCCAGTACTTC. Its protein is CASKRLAGVQETQYF.

V usage is TRBV28 and J usage is TRBJ1-1; D might be TRBD1 (5 bases). CDR3 length: 16 amino acids. Germline CDR1 MDHEN, CDR2 SYDVKM. Deletions cut 2 bases from V and 0 bases from J, with 13 bases between. The CDR3 DNA sequence: TGTGCCAGCAGTTTAATCGCAGGGAATATGAACACTGAAGCTTTCTTT. This codes for CASSLIAGNMNTEAFF.

This chain connects TRBV9 to TRBJ1-1; no definite D call. Per the germline V gene, CDR1 is SGDLS and CDR2 is YYNGEE. The CDR3 has 14 residues. The ends were cut back, 0 bases at V and 1 base at J, with 7 bases in the middle. CDR3 sequence reads: CASSVDGQNTEAFF. The CDR3 nucleotides are TGTGCCAGCAGCGTAGATGGTCAGAACACTGAAGCTTTCTTT.

This clone was found once. V usage is TRBV2 and J usage is TRBJ2-3; D unclear. Germline CDR1 is SNHLY and CDR2 is FYNNEI. The CDR3 runs 14 residues. The V and J ends lost 4 bases and 2 bases respectively, with 10 bases between them. The CDR3, as DNA: TGTGCCAGCAGTGGTGGGCAGGACACAGATACGCAGTATTTT. It codes for CASSGGQDTDTQYF.

This clone was recorded once. The chain joins TRBV5-1 to TRBJ2-7, with D maybe TRBD2 (5 bases). The V end lost 4 bases, the J end lost 5 bases, and 16 bases lay between the germline ends. This CDR3 spans 14 amino acids. CDR1 and CDR2 from the germline V gene are SGHRS and YFSETQ. This CDR3 is CASSPAGGSDEQYF. As DNA, the CDR3 is TGCGCCAGCAGCCCGGCAGGCGGGTCCGACGAGCAGTACTTC.

The V gene is TRBV27, the J gene TRBJ1-6; D is unclear. The V end lost 3 bases, the J end lost 0 bases, and 6 bases lay between the germline ends. Per the germline V gene, CDR1 is MNHEY and CDR2 is SMNVEV (reference sequence). This CDR3 is 15 amino acids long. The CDR3 loop reads CASSFKSSYNSPLHF. Here the CDR3 DNA reads TGTGCCAGCAGTTTCAAGAGCTCCTATAATTCACCCCTCCACTTT.

The rearrangement links TRBV2 to TRBJ1-5; 7 bases are shared with TRBD1. The germline V gene encodes CDR1 SNHLY and CDR2 FYNNEI. This CDR3 is built from 14 residues. The V segment lost 7 bases and the J segment 4 bases; nucleotides outside the gene matches: 7. The CDR3 DNA sequence: TGTGCCAGCACCATCGACAGGGTAAATCAGCCCCAGCATTTT. This translates into CASTIDRVNQPQHF.

The chain combines TRBV4-3 with TRBJ2-7, with D perhaps matching TRBD2 (5 bases). Germline assignment: CDR1 LGHNA and CDR2 YSLEER. Deletions cut 6 bases from V and 2 bases from J, with 20 bases between. The length of the CDR3 is 16 residues. CDR3 amino acids: CASRPSHSGETYEQYF. In DNA form, the CDR3 reads TGCGCCAGCAGACCGAGCCACTCCGGGGAAACCTACGAGCAGTACTTC.

The rearrangement uses TRBV2 and TRBJ2-3; D is perhaps TRBD2 (5 bases). Germline values: CDR1 SNHLY, CDR2 FYNNEI. The CDR3 is 14 amino acids. V lost 2 bases and J 4 bases, leaving 10 bases between the germline ends. The CDR3 region has the DNA TGTGCCAGCAGTGAACGGGGATCCCCAGATACGCAGTATTTT. Translating gives CASSERGSPDTQYF.

The chain carries TRBV27 and TRBJ2-3; 9 bases fit TRBD1. The CDR3 has 14 amino acids. Germline V gene data show CDR1 as MNHEY and CDR2 as SMNVEV (reference sequence). J gave up 6 bases and V 6 bases, and 7 bases lay outside the gene matches. The CDR3 reads CASRWGQGADTQYF. The CDR3 region has the DNA TGTGCCAGCAGGTGGGGACAGGGCGCTGATACGCAGTATTTT.

The chain combines TRBV9 with TRBJ2-3, with D perhaps matching TRBD1 or TRBD2 (7 bases each). CDR3 size: 15 residues. Trimming removed 5 bases from V and 3 bases from J, with 16 bases in between. CDR1 SGDLS and CDR2 YYNGEE come from the germline V gene. CDR3 DNA: TGTGCCAGCAGTTTGACAGGGCGGGGGACAGATACGCAGTATTTT. Amino acids: CASSLTGRGTDTQYF.

In nucleotides, the CDR3 is TGTGCCAGCTCACCCCGCCTGACTAGCGGCTACAATGAGCAGTTCTTC. It is translated as CASSPRLTSGYNEQFF. V gene TRBV18 combines with J gene TRBJ2-1; 9 nucleotides align to TRBD2. The V segment lost 3 bases and the J segment 3 bases; nucleotides outside the gene matches: 6. Per germline, CDR1 KGHSH and CDR2 LQKENI. CDR3 length: 16 residues.

There are a few counts of this clone. The chain joins TRBV27 to TRBJ1-2; no clear D gene. The germline V gene encodes CDR1 MNHEY and CDR2 SMNVEV (reference sequence). This CDR3 spans 14 amino acids. Trimming removed 1 base at V and 3 bases at J, with 9 bases between. The DNA for the CDR3 is TGTGCCAGCAGTTTATGGGTAGGGCACTATGGCTACACCTTC. It encodes CASSLWVGHYGYTF.

The rearrangement uses TRBV7-9 and TRBJ1-2; the D gene is possibly TRBD1 (6 bases). CDR1 SEHNR and CDR2 FQNEAQ come from the germline V gene (reference sequence). The germline V and J ends were trimmed by 0 bases and 8 bases, with 10 bases remaining between them. The CDR3 is 13 residues long. The CDR3 nucleotides are TGTGCCAGCAGCTTAGCGGGGGCAGGGGGCTACACCTTC. As protein: CASSLAGAGGYTF.

The chain combines TRBV4-1 with TRBJ2-1, with D maybe TRBD2 (5 bases). Germline V gene data show CDR1 as MGHRA and CDR2 as YSYEKL. V lost 2 bases and J 3 bases, leaving 8 bases between the germline ends. This CDR3 is built from 14 residues. The CDR3 reads CASSQPDYYNEQFF. CDR3 DNA: TGCGCCAGCAGCCAACCCGACTACTACAATGAGCAGTTCTTC.

The rearrangement joins TRBV29-1 to TRBJ2-1, with 7 bases fitting TRBD2. Germline CDR1 reads SQVTM; CDR2 reads ANQGSEA. After removal of 5 bases from V and 7 bases from J, the junction contained 11 bases not matched to a gene. This CDR3 contains 14 residues. The DNA of the CDR3 is TGCAGCGTTACCCTACGGGGGACTATGAATGAGCAGTTCTTC. It codes for CSVTLRGTMNEQFF.

This clone was seen just once. The chain is built from TRBV6-5 and TRBJ1-1, with 7 nucleotides matching TRBD1. V lost 2 bases, J lost 0 bases, and 6 bases stayed unmatched. The CDR3 extends over 16 amino acids. Germline values: CDR1 MNHEY, CDR2 SVGAGI. The chain's CDR3 is CASSYGTEALNTEAFF. For the CDR3, the DNA is TGTGCCAGCAGTTACGGGACAGAAGCCTTGAACACTGAAGCTTTCTTT.

The rearrangement joins TRBV18 to TRBJ2-5; D is perhaps TRBD2 (6 bases). This CDR3 spans 14 amino acids. Per the germline V gene, CDR1 is KGHSH and CDR2 is LQKENI. Trimming pared 2 bases from V and 1 base from J, leaving 8 bases between. CDR3 sequence reads: CASSPGRGQETQYF. CDR3 DNA sequence: TGTGCCAGCTCACCAGGGCGGGGCCAAGAGACCCAGTACTTC.

The chain has TRBV7-3 and TRBJ2-6; D is ambiguous. This CDR3 has 14 amino acids. V lost 6 bases, J lost 4 bases, and 10 bases lay in between. Germline lookup yields CDR1 SGHTA and CDR2 FQGTGA. CDR3 bases: TGTGCCAGCAGTCCAGAGCTCGGGGCCAACGTCCTGACTTTC. Protein sequence: CASSPELGANVLTF.

The V gene is TRBV7-9, the J gene TRBJ2-3; tentative D call: TRBD2 (5 bases). The CDR3 contains 16 residues. Germline CDR1 is SEHNR and CDR2 is FQNEAQ (reference sequence). Trimming took off 1 base at V and 6 bases at J, with 17 bases between the two ends. As DNA, the CDR3 is TGTGCCAGCAGCTTAGGGTCTAGCCGGTCCGGGGATACGCAGTATTTT. Translating it yields CASSLGSSRSGDTQYF.

V and J are TRBV28 and TRBJ2-3; 14 bases are a match to TRBD2. The CDR3 is 17 amino acids. Looked up from germline, CDR1 is MDHEN and CDR2 is SYDVKM. V lost 5 bases and J lost 2; bases outside the gene matches: 6. CDR3 amino acids: CASSPWTSGGFTDTQYF. The CDR3 DNA is TGTGCCAGCAGTCCTTGGACTAGCGGGGGGTTCACAGATACGCAGTATTTT.